This TCR beta chain comes out of a study of radiotherapy plus CTLA-4 blockade in lung cancer (dated by TCRdb to 2016 to 2019). Regarding the study in general: Among enrolled patients, approximately 18% had an objective response and 25% to 35% reached disease control. The full study reports these points: After treatment with radiotherapy and ipilimumab, TCR clones that originated in tumors expanded in peripheral blood. The strongest predictors of response, as reported, were early dynamic changes in blood T cell clones along with a rise in serum interferon-beta after radiation.

Turning to this clone: No cognate antigen has been identified for it. Within one base of it there is no much larger clone, and no base qualities were kept. This sample also contains other DNA sequences that code for the same CDR3.

The library was built by means of the immunoSEQ multiplex PCR assay. TCRdb mirrors the immuneACCESS table, restricted to in-frame sequences. Some clones are absent from its copies; in checked studies, under half trace to an unresolved V gene, and the reason for the others is unknown. This sample has approximately 40,000 clones in its table, and roughly 72% of those were observed once. Roughly a tenth of the sample rests with the top ten. In this study, focal radiation therapy paired with CTLA-4 blockade (ipilimumab) was tested in patients who had chemo-refractory metastatic non-small-cell lung cancer. The sample in question was peripheral blood, obtained from a patient treated with radiotherapy plus ipilimumab. This clonotype was sampled from a human donor with non-small cell lung cancer who had stable disease on radiotherapy plus ipilimumab.

In nucleotides, the sequence is TGCAGTGCTTCCCAGGGAAAGACCCAGTACTTC. Its coded protein is CSASQGKTQYF. The sequence is built from TRBV20-1 and TRBJ2-5, and the D gene may be TRBD1, 5 bases matching. At the junction V is shortened by 5 bases and J by 6 bases, with 10 bases in between. The CDR3, from cysteine to phenylalanine, totals 11 residues. Only CDR3 DNA is held: 33 bases, read in frame from base 1. CDR1 and CDR2 are read off the germline V gene (reference sequence) as DFQATT and SNEGSKA.